This TCR beta chain emerged from a study of CD8 T cells in Susac syndrome. With random hexamers, reverse transcription was performed on about 0.5 to 1 ug of RNA. Across 54 Vbeta and 13 Jbeta, immunoSEQ multiplex PCR amplified TCR beta CDR3. MiXCR, run by TCRdb on the immunoSEQ multiplex PCR reads, gives a single entry per CDR3 protein. The table shows approximately 120,000 distinct CDR3 sequences, with approximately 95% occurring only once. Germline loops: CDR1 SNHLY, CDR2 FYNNEI. The CDR3 sequence is 16 residues long. Trimming took 7 bases from V and 0 from J, leaving 16 bases between them. The authors sequenced TCR beta from blood CD8+ and CD4+ T cells.

The clonotype was recovered from a human donor with multiple sclerosis. The V call is TRBV2, the J call TRBJ1-5; D gene unclear. The sequenced sample consisted of CD8+ T cells from PBMCs. DNA of the CDR3: TGTGCCAGCAATTTCGGGCCCGATTATAGCAATCAGCCCCAGCATTTT. Protein product: CASNFGPDYSNQPQHF.